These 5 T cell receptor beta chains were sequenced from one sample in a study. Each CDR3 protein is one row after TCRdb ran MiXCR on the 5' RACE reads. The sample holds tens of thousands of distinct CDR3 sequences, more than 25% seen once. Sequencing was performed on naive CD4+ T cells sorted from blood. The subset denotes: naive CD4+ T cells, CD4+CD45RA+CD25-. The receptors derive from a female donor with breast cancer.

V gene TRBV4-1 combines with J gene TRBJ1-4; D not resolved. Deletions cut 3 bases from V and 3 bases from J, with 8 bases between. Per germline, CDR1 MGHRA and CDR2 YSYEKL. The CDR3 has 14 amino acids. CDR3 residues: CASSHHGANEKLFF. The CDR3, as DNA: TGCGCCAGCAGCCATCACGGGGCTAATGAAAAACTGTTTTTT.

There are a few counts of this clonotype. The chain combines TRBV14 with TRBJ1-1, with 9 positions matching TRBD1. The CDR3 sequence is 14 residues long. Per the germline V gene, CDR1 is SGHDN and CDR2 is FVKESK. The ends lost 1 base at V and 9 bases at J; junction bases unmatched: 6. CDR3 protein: CASSQATGGLKAFF. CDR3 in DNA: TGTGCCAGCAGCCAAGCAACAGGGGGCTTGAAAGCTTTCTTT.

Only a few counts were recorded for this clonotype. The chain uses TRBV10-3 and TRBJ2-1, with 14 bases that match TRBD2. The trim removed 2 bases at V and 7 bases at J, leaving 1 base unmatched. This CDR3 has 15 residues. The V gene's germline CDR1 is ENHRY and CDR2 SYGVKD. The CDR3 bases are TGTGCCATCAGTGAGCGACTAGCGGGGGGGAATGAGCAGTTCTTC. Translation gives CAISERLAGGNEQFF.

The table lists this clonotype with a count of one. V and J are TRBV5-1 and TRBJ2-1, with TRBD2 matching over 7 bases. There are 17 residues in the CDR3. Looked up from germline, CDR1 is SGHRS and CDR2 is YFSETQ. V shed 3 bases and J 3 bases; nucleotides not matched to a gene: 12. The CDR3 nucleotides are TGCGCCAGCAGCTCGCCACCGGGACTAACCCTCTACAATGAGCAGTTCTTC. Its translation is CASSSPPGLTLYNEQFF. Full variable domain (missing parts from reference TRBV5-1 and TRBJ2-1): KAGVTQTPRYLIKTRGQQVTLSCSPISGHRSVSWYQQTPGQGLQFLFEYFSETQRNKGNFPGRFSGRQFSNSRSEMNVSTLELGDSALYLCASSSPPGLTLYNEQFFGPGTRLTVL.

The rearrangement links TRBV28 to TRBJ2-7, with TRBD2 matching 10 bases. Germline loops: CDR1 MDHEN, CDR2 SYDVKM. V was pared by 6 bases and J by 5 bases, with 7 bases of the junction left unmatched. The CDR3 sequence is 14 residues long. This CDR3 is CASSSLAGMDEQYF. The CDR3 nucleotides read TGTGCCAGCAGCTCACTAGCGGGAATGGACGAGCAGTACTTC.